This T cell receptor (beta chain) was retrieved from a study of blood T cell repertoires in COVID-19 (TCRdb year 2020). At the level of the whole study: Collaborator samples came from the United States, Italy and Spain and covered acute and convalescent phases of COVID-19. The material from the prospective study consisted of cDNA or gDNA derived from T cells, B-cell-depleted T cells, or PBMCs. Deeply sampled blood TCRbeta repertoires from subjects exposed to, actively infected with, or recovered from COVID-19 were included in the dataset. A freely available public database, intended as a resource for researchers studying the immune response to SARS-CoV-2, is where the repertoires were released. Samples were obtained from the ongoing ImmuneRACE study (first 160 participants) and from about 1,300 subjects provided by 6 global collaborators. A de-identified subject ID, COVID-19 status, age in years and sex were almost always included in the sample metadata. Where available, HLA class I and class II types were obtained from metadata supplied by the sample provider rather than from assay-based typing. Points the paper makes about the study in general: Clinical and demographic metadata were provided uncurated, with the amount varying by source and participant.

Details on this clone: Its antigen specificity is not known. Within one base of it there is no much larger clone, and no base qualities were kept.

The immunoSEQ Assay, a bias-controlled multiplex PCR, was used to amplify TCRbeta CDR3 regions from genomic DNA. As for the original processing: Within the assay, amplification of reference gene primers was used to estimate how many nucleated cells each sample contained. To quantify the absolute abundance of each unique TCRbeta CDR3 rearrangement, sequence reads were collapsed and filtered. For each sample, productive Simpson clonality was calculated as the square root of Simpson's diversity index over productive rearrangements. TCRdb stores this immuneACCESS table with in-frame sequences only. Part of the clones is absent; in the studies checked, under half of the shortfall reflects unresolved V genes, and no reason is known for the rest. Clone size and the V and J calls come from that table; the DNA yielded D and trimming. This sample has roughly 280,000 clones in its table, and around 90% of those were observed once. The biggest ten clones account for 2% to 2.5% of the sample.

Samples from volunteer blood donors who had recovered from COVID-19 were contributed by a second Seattle source. The collaborating institutions used their own protocols to collect whole blood in K2EDTA tubes. For TCRbeta analysis, collaborator samples were shipped as frozen whole blood, as isolated PBMCs, or as DNA extracted from either sample type. The sequence was obtained from a woman in her fifties or sixties who had recovered from COVID-19. The sequencing sample was made of peripheral blood.

The DNA sequence is as follows: TGTGCCAGCAGCCTCCCCGGGGGTGAGCAGTTCTTC. This gives the protein CASSLPGGEQFF. The rearrangement combines TRBV7-2 with TRBJ2-1; TRBD2 might be the D gene, on 6 matching bases. The CDR3 has 12 amino acids, counting the end cysteine and phenylalanine. Just the 36-base CDR3 DNA is kept, in frame starting at base 1. CDR1 and CDR2, looked up from the germline V gene, are SGHTA and FQGNSA. The germline ends are 11 bases apart after V is trimmed by 5 bases and J by 9 bases. The CDR3 plus the reference TRBV7-2 and TRBJ2-1 genes for the other parts give the full variable domain: GAGVSQSPSNKVTEKGKDVELRCDPISGHTALYWYRQSLGQGLEFLIYFQGNSAPDKSGLPSDRFSAERTGGSVSTLTIQRTQQEDSAVYLCASSLPGGEQFFGPGTRLTVL.